Listed here are 29 T cell receptor beta chains from one sample, sequenced in a study of chemoradiotherapy in HPV16-positive cancers. TCRdb's copy holds only in-frame clones and misses some; the assay was immunoSEQ multiplex PCR. The sample contains around 29,000 clones, 90% to 95% of which appear only once. Material: blood, obtained from a patient who underwent chemoradiotherapy. The receptors derive from a human donor with HPV-associated anogenital cancer.

The chain uses TRBV10-3 and TRBJ2-7; maybe TRBD1 (6 bases). Per the germline V gene, CDR1 is ENHRY and CDR2 is SYGVKD. The CDR3 sequence is 13 residues long. V was cut by 4 bases and J by 6 bases, with 13 bases left in between. The chain's CDR3 is CAISGSTGIEQYF. The CDR3 nucleotides are TGTGCCATCAGTGGGTCAACAGGGATCGAGCAGTACTTC.

This sequence joins TRBV27 and TRBJ1-2; tentatively, D is TRBD1 (6 bases). This CDR3 contains 15 residues. Germline CDR1 MNHEY, CDR2 SMNVEV (reference sequence). V gave up 0 bases and J gave up 4 bases, with 12 bases separating them. Here the CDR3 reads CASSLSSGEGYGYTF. The CDR3 coding sequence is TGTGCCAGCAGTTTATCATCAGGGGAAGGCTATGGCTACACCTTC.

This chain uses TRBV7-2 with TRBJ2-3; TRBD1 matches 9 bases. The CDR3 length is 15 residues. Germline V gene sequence: CDR1 SGHTA, CDR2 FQGNSA. The V gene end was trimmed by 5 bases and the J gene end by 1 base; junction bases not matched to a gene: 4. Here the CDR3 DNA reads TGTGCCAGCAGCAGGGACAGGGTCGGCACAGATACGCAGTATTTT. This encodes CASSRDRVGTDTQYF.

This chain connects TRBV27 to TRBJ2-7, with D possibly TRBD1 on 7 matching bases. V shed 8 bases and J shed 6 bases, with 23 bases lying between them. The germline CDR1 and CDR2 sequences are MNHEY and SMNVEV (reference sequence). The CDR3 has 15 amino acids. The CDR3 DNA reads as TGTGCCAGCTCCCCCAGGAGGGGGCGGCGGATCGAGCAGTACTTC. Amino acid sequence: CASSPRRGRRIEQYF.

The chain links TRBV10-3 to TRBJ2-2, with 11 bases matching TRBD2. Trimming at V came to 6 bases and at J to 7 bases, leaving 7 bases not matched to a gene. The CDR3 sequence is 15 residues long. Per germline, CDR1 ENHRY and CDR2 SYGVKD. The CDR3 spells CAIRTSGSHVGELFF. CDR3 in DNA: TGTGCCATCAGAACTAGCGGGAGTCACGTCGGGGAGCTGTTTTTT.

This clone appeared once. The V and J genes are TRBV6-5 and TRBJ2-7; 8 bases align to TRBD1. This CDR3 has 14 amino acids. J lost 2 bases, V lost 7 bases, and 7 bases had no gene match. Germline V gene sequence: CDR1 MNHEY, CDR2 SVGAGI. The CDR3 sequence is CASIPVTGAYEQYF. CDR3 DNA: TGTGCCAGCATTCCCGTGACAGGGGCCTACGAGCAGTACTTC.

This clone showed up just once. The chain links TRBV29-1 to TRBJ2-1; 9 nucleotides line up with TRBD2. With V trimmed by 7 bases and J by 0 bases, 7 bases remained unmatched. The CDR3 has 15 residues. Germline V CDR1 and CDR2: SQVTM, ANQGSEA. The CDR3 DNA is TGCAGCGCCCGATTGCGGGGGGGCTCCTACAATGAGCAGTTCTTC. It is translated as CSARLRGGSYNEQFF.

This chain connects TRBV7-2 to TRBJ2-2, with TRBD2 identical over 11 bases. Unmatched junction bases numbered 9, after V lost 5 bases and J lost 4 bases. The germline V gene has CDR1 SGHTA and CDR2 FQGNSA. This CDR3 contains 17 residues. In DNA, the CDR3 is TGTGCCAGCAGCCCCGAACCGGGACTAGCGGTCACCGGGGAGCTGTTTTTT. Residues: CASSPEPGLAVTGELFF.

The chain is built from TRBV6-5 and TRBJ2-4, with D possibly being TRBD2 (6 bases). The CDR3 is 15 amino acids. Germline CDR1 reads MNHEY; CDR2 reads SVGAGI. V shed 0 bases and J shed 3 bases, with 9 bases lying between them. CDR3 sequence reads: CASSYSVGGKNIQYF. The CDR3 DNA reads TGTGCCAGCAGTTACTCCGTGGGGGGCAAAAACATTCAGTACTTC.

The J gene is TRBJ1-1, the V gene TRBV18; possible D gene TRBD1, 6 bases. The germline CDR1 and CDR2 sequences are KGHSH and LQKENI. The CDR3 runs to 14 residues. Trimming removed 3 bases at V and 4 bases at J, with 12 bases between. In DNA form, the CDR3 reads TGTGCCAGCTCACCTAAGGGGGGGAGCACTGAAGCTTTCTTT. This gives the protein CASSPKGGSTEAFF.

V and J are TRBV7-2 and TRBJ2-1; 12 bases are shared with TRBD2. The germline V gene has CDR1 SGHTA and CDR2 FQGNSA. J lost 13 bases, V lost 5 bases, and 15 bases had no gene match. The CDR3 totals 16 residues. CDR3 protein: CASSPRSASGGAEQFF. The CDR3, as DNA: TGTGCCAGCAGCCCCAGGTCAGCTAGCGGGGGGGCTGAACAGTTCTTC.

The chain links TRBV5-1 to TRBJ2-2, with no clear D. This CDR3 region has 12 residues. The V end lost 6 bases, the J end lost 3 bases, and 6 bases lay between the germline ends. Germline V CDR1 and CDR2: SGHRS, YFSETQ. As DNA, the CDR3 is TGCGCCAGCACCCGGGACACCGGGGAGCTGTTTTTT. Protein product: CASTRDTGELFF.

The genes are TRBV6-5 and TRBJ1-2, with TRBD1 matching over 12 bases. J lost 4 bases, V lost 4 bases, and 7 bases had no gene match. The CDR3 contains 16 residues. Germline V lookup: CDR1 MNHEY, CDR2 SVGAGI. The CDR3 DNA reads as TGTGCCAGCAGTTCATCACCGGGACAGGGGGCCTATGGCTACACCTTC. Its translation: CASSSSPGQGAYGYTF.

The rearrangement links TRBV19 to TRBJ1-5; D remains unclear. This CDR3 spans 13 amino acids. Trimming removed 10 bases at V and 4 bases at J, with 14 bases between. Germline CDR1 reads LNHDA; CDR2 reads SQIVND (reference sequence). DNA for the CDR3: TGTGCCACCACAGAGACCCTAAATCAGCCCCAGCATTTT. Its translation is CATTETLNQPQHF.

This sequence joins TRBV6-5 and TRBJ2-5; the D gene could be TRBD1 or TRBD2 (5 bases each). CDR3 size: 15 residues. From germline, CDR1 is MNHEY and CDR2 SVGAGI. V was clipped by 2 bases and J by 2 bases, with 12 bases between them. The CDR3: CASSYPGALQETQYF. The CDR3, as DNA: TGTGCCAGCAGTTACCCCGGGGCCCTTCAAGAGACCCAGTACTTC.

The chain employs TRBV7-6 and TRBJ2-1; 8 nucleotides line up with TRBD1. J lost 7 bases, V lost 5 bases, and 7 bases had no gene match. The CDR3 loop spans 14 amino acids. Germline V gene lookup returns CDR1 SGHVS and CDR2 FNYEAQ. The CDR3 spells CASSTRTGSNEQFF. The CDR3 DNA reads as TGTGCCAGCAGCACGAGGACAGGGTCGAATGAGCAGTTCTTC.

The chain joins TRBV7-2 to TRBJ2-5; TRBD2 agrees at 13 bases. V dropped 5 bases and J dropped 1; count of bases not matched to a gene: 4. Germline CDR1 and CDR2: SGHTA and FQGNSA. CDR3 size: 16 residues. The CDR3 reads CASSAGLAGAQETQYF. CDR3 bases: TGTGCCAGCAGCGCAGGACTAGCGGGGGCCCAAGAGACCCAGTACTTC.

This chain joins TRBV19 and TRBJ2-7; 10 positions agree with TRBD1. This CDR3 comprises 13 residues. Germline V lookup: CDR1 LNHDA, CDR2 SQIVND (reference sequence). V gave up 5 bases and J gave up 3 bases; unmatched junction bases: 1. The CDR3 protein is CASSWDRGYEQYF. CDR3 bases: TGTGCCAGTAGTTGGGACAGGGGCTACGAGCAGTACTTC.

The genes are TRBV29-1 and TRBJ1-1; 8 bases line up with TRBD1. Looked up from germline, CDR1 is SQVTM and CDR2 is ANQGSEA. This CDR3 region has 13 residues. Unmatched junction bases numbered 11, after V lost 6 bases and J lost 8 bases. CDR3 region: CSVRNTGGKEAFF. The CDR3 bases are TGCAGCGTCAGAAATACAGGGGGGAAGGAAGCTTTCTTT.

The sample holds one count of this clone. The chain joins TRBV19 to TRBJ1-5; no definite D call. Germline CDR1 reads LNHDA; CDR2 reads SQIVND (reference sequence). This CDR3 is built from 13 residues. V lost 7 bases to trimming and J lost 5 bases, with 12 bases between them. CDR3: CASTRTRDQPQHF. As DNA, the CDR3 is TGTGCCAGTACCAGGACCAGAGATCAGCCCCAGCATTTT.

The gene calls are TRBV5-8 and TRBJ1-5, with 8 nucleotides matching TRBD1. This CDR3 spans 14 amino acids. Germline trimming cut 2 bases from V and 10 bases from J; bases unmatched to any gene: 8. CDR1 and CDR2 from the germline V gene are SGHTS and YDEGEE. CDR3 coding DNA: TGTGCCAGCAGCTTACGAGGACAGGGCGGACCCCAGCATTTT. Amino acids: CASSLRGQGGPQHF.

This chain connects TRBV6-1 to TRBJ2-1; D is undetermined. The CDR3 runs to 14 residues. Germline-derived CDR1 and CDR2 are MNHNS and SASEGT. Trimming left V 5 bases short and J 8 bases short, with 16 bases between. DNA of the CDR3: TGTGCCAGCAGTCTCCCTTGGAGTGTCGATGAGCAGTTCTTC. Amino acid sequence: CASSLPWSVDEQFF.

The chain recombines TRBV18 with TRBJ2-5; no clear D. This CDR3 contains 15 residues. V was pared by 2 bases and J by 3 bases, with 13 bases between. Germline CDR1 is KGHSH and CDR2 is LQKENI. Here the CDR3 reads CASSPNRVKEETQYF. DNA for the CDR3: TGTGCCAGCTCACCAAACCGAGTTAAGGAAGAGACCCAGTACTTC.

The rearrangement uses TRBV5-4 and TRBJ2-3; unclear D gene. Trimming cost V 2 bases and J 6 bases, with 10 bases left between them. Germline loops: CDR1 SGHNT, CDR2 YYREEE (reference sequence). This CDR3 comprises 13 residues. CDR3 sequence: CASSFGGRDTQYF. Written as DNA, the CDR3 is TGTGCCAGCAGCTTCGGCGGTAGGGATACGCAGTATTTT.

The V call is TRBV30, the J call TRBJ2-5; D call uncertain. CDR1 is GTSNPN and CDR2 is SVGIG in the germline V gene (reference sequence). Trimming removed 3 bases from V and 8 bases from J, with 13 bases in between. The CDR3 runs 12 residues. As DNA, the CDR3 is TGTGCCTGGAGCGCTATCGGTAGAACCCAGTACTTC. Translating it yields CAWSAIGRTQYF.

The chain employs TRBV28 and TRBJ2-7, with D possibly TRBD2 on 5 matching bases. The CDR3 contains 15 residues. CDR1 and CDR2 from the germline V gene are MDHEN and SYDVKM. The ends were cut back, 6 bases at V and 3 bases at J, with 18 bases in the middle. CDR3 in DNA: TGTGCCAGCAGGGCTTCGAAAGCCGGAGGCTACGAGCAGTACTTC. This gives the protein CASRASKAGGYEQYF.

The chain has TRBV29-1 and TRBJ1-2, with 10 bases aligning to TRBD1. The CDR3 contains 12 residues. The V segment lost 5 bases and the J segment 6 bases; nucleotides outside the gene matches: 3. The V gene's germline CDR1 is SQVTM and CDR2 ANQGSEA. CDR3 loop: CSVLGTGDGYTF. The CDR3, as DNA: TGCAGCGTTCTCGGGACAGGGGATGGCTACACCTTC.

A single count supports this clone. The J gene is TRBJ2-2, the V gene TRBV4-3, with D perhaps TRBD1 (6 bases). Germline assignment: CDR1 LGHNA and CDR2 YSLEER. CDR3 length: 21 residues. The ends were cut back, 0 bases at V and 2 bases at J, with 25 bases in the middle. CDR3 sequence reads: CASSQEVGDGPGTTNTGELFF. CDR3 in DNA: TGCGCCAGCAGCCAAGAGGTGGGGGACGGGCCCGGGACAACTAACACCGGGGAGCTGTTTTTT.

This chain links TRBV5-1 with TRBJ2-1; TRBD1 agrees at 10 bases. V lost 4 bases and J lost 5; bases outside the gene matches: 6. Germline V gene lookup returns CDR1 SGHRS and CDR2 YFSETQ. The CDR3 has 15 residues. In nucleotides, the CDR3 is TGCGCCAGCAGCCCGAAAGGGACAGGGGACAATGAGCAGTTCTTC. Translating it yields CASSPKGTGDNEQFF.